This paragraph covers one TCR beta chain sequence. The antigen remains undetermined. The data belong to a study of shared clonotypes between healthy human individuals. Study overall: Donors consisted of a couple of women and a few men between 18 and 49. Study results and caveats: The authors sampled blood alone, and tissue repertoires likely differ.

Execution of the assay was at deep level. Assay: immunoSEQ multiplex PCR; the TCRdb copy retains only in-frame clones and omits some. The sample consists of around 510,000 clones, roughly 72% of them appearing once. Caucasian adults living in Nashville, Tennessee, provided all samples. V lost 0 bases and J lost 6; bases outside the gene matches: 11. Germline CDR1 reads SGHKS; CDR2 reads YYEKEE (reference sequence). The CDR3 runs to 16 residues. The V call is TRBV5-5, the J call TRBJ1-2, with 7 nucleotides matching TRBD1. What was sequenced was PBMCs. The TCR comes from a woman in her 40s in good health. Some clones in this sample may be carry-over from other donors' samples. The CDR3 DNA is TGTGCCAGCAGCTTGGGTGTCGCAGGGGGTAGGGATGGCTACACCTTC. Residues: CASSLGVAGGRDGYTF.